These 10 T cell receptor beta chains originate from one sample sequenced in a study of cytomegalovirus exposure and HLA in healthy donors. It was with 60 Vbeta and 13 Jbeta primers that the PCR ran. Libraries were prepared by immunoSEQ multiplex PCR; TCRdb keeps only in-frame clonotypes and omits some of them. The sample includes about 130,000 clones, 70% to 80% of them seen just once. The sequencing sample was made of PBMCs. The receptors come from a woman in her sixties in good health and CMV-seropositive.

The V call is TRBV19, the J call TRBJ2-7; tentatively, D is TRBD2 (6 bases). The germline gives CDR1 LNHDA, CDR2 SQIVND (reference sequence). The germline V and J ends were trimmed by 3 bases and 3 bases, with 15 bases remaining between them. CDR3 length: 15 residues. The CDR3 loop is CASSMGGRADYEQYF. CDR3 nucleotide sequence: TGTGCCAGTAGTATGGGGGGAAGGGCCGACTACGAGCAGTACTTC.

The V call is TRBV19, the J call TRBJ1-5, with unresolved D. Germline V CDR1 and CDR2: LNHDA, SQIVND (reference sequence). V dropped 5 bases and J dropped 8 bases, with 19 bases sitting between them. The CDR3 runs 15 residues. The CDR3 sequence: CASSSLPAGPKPQHF. In DNA form, the CDR3 reads TGTGCCAGTAGTTCCCTCCCCGCGGGCCCTAAGCCCCAGCATTTT.

The chain has TRBV6-1 and TRBJ1-1; a weak D match, TRBD1 (5 bases). Germline CDR1 is MNHNS and CDR2 is SASEGT. V was trimmed by 3 bases and J by 7 bases, leaving 9 bases between them. The length of the CDR3 is 12 residues. In DNA, the CDR3 is TGTGCCAGCAGTGAGTGGGGGGATGAAGCTTTCTTT. Its translation is CASSEWGDEAFF.

The J gene is TRBJ2-7, the V gene TRBV5-1, with 10 bases fitting TRBD1. The ends lost 4 bases at V and 3 bases at J; junction bases unmatched: 7. The germline gives CDR1 SGHRS, CDR2 YFSETQ. The CDR3 covers 15 residues. The CDR3 protein is CASSDPDRGIYEQYF. The CDR3 DNA is TGCGCCAGCAGCGACCCGGACAGGGGGATCTACGAGCAGTACTTC.

The chain is built from TRBV4-1 and TRBJ1-5, with 8 bases lining up with TRBD1. Germline CDR1 MGHRA, CDR2 YSYEKL. There are 17 residues in the CDR3. V gave up 2 bases and J gave up 7 bases; unmatched junction bases: 13. DNA of the CDR3: TGCGCCAGCAGCCAAAGCCCCCCGACAGGGGTTTGGCAGCCCCAGCATTTT. Its protein product is CASSQSPPTGVWQPQHF.

This clone was counted a single time. The rearrangement links TRBV5-1 to TRBJ2-5, with 8 bases fitting TRBD2. With 6 bases clipped from V and 2 bases from J, the junction kept 9 bases outside the gene matches. The germline gives CDR1 SGHRS, CDR2 YFSETQ. This CDR3 spans 15 amino acids. The CDR3 DNA reads as TGCGCCAGCATCCCGGGGGGGTTGGAGCAAGAGACCCAGTACTTC. The encoded protein is CASIPGGLEQETQYF.

In its sample, this clone was seen once. The chain couples TRBV20-1 to TRBJ1-1, with 7 nucleotides matching TRBD1. Germline V gives CDR1 DFQATT, CDR2 SNEGSKA (reference sequence). The CDR3 has 11 amino acids. Trimming cost V 5 bases and J 11 bases; bases outside gene matches: 8. CDR3 nucleotide sequence: TGCAGTGCTCAAGGAGGGGGCAAGGCTTTCTTT. This translates into CSAQGGGKAFF.

The chain carries TRBV28 and TRBJ1-2; tentative D call: TRBD1 (6 bases). The V end was cut by 2 bases, the J end by 6 bases, with 16 bases between. This CDR3 comprises 15 residues. Germline CDR1 is MDHEN and CDR2 is SYDVKM. Here the CDR3 reads CASSLTGIFVHGYTF. The CDR3 region has the DNA TGTGCCAGCAGTTTAACAGGGATATTTGTACATGGCTACACCTTC.

V gene TRBV6-5 combines with J gene TRBJ1-3, with D maybe TRBD1 (5 bases). The CDR3 contains 15 residues. Germline lookup yields CDR1 MNHEY and CDR2 SVGAGI. Trimming pared 0 bases from V and 4 bases from J, leaving 10 bases between. CDR3 DNA sequence: TGTGCCAGCAGTTACTCACCAGGGAAGGGAAACACCATATATTTT. Encoded protein: CASSYSPGKGNTIYF.

The V gene is TRBV10-3, the J gene TRBJ1-6, with TRBD1 as a possible D gene (5 bases). There are 15 residues in the CDR3. In germline, CDR1 is ENHRY, CDR2 SYGVKD. The germline V and J ends were trimmed by 5 bases and 3 bases, with 11 bases remaining between them. CDR3 loop: CAISSGGSYNSPLHF. In DNA, the CDR3 is TGTGCCATCAGTAGTGGGGGGAGCTATAATTCACCCCTCCACTTT.